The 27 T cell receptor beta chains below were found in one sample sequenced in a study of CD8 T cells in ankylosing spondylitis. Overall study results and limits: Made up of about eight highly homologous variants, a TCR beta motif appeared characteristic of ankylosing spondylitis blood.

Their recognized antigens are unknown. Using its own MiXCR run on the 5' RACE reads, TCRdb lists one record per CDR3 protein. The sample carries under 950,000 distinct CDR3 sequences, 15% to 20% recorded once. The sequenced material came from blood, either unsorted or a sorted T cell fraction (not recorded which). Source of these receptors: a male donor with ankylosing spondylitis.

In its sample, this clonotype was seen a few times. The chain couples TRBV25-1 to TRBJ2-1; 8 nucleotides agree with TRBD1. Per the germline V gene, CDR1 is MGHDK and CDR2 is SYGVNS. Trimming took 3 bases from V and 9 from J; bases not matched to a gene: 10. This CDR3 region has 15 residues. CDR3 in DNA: TGTGCCAGCAGTGAGACCGGGACAGGAGGGTTTGAGCAGTTCTTC. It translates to CASSETGTGGFEQFF. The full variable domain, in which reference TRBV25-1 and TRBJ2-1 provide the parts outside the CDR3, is EADIYQTPRYLVIGTGKKITLECSQTMGHDKMYWYQQDPGMELHLIHYSYGVNSTEKGDLSSESTVSRIRTEHFPLTLESARPSHTSQYLCASSETGTGGFEQFFGPGTRLTVL.

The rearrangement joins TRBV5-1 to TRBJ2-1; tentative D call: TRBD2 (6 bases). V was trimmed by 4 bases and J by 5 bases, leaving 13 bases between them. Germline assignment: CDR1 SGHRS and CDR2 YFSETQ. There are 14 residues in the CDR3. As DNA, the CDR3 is TGCGCCAGCAGCACTCCCGGGAGCAACAATGAGCAGTTCTTC. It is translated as CASSTPGSNNEQFF.

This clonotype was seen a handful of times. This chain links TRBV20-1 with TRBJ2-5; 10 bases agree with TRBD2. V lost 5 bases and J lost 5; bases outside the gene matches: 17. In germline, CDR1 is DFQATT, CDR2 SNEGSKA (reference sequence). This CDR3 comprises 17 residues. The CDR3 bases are TGCAGTGCTCCTCCCCTCAAAGCGGGAGGGCCTAGGGAGACCCAGTACTTC. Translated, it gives CSAPPLKAGGPRETQYF.

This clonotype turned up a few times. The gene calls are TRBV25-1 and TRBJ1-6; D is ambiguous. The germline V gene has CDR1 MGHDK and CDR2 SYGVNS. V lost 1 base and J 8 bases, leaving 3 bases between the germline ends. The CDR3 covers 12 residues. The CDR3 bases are TGTGCCAGCAGTGAATGGGATTCACCCCTCCACTTT. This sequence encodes CASSEWDSPLHF.

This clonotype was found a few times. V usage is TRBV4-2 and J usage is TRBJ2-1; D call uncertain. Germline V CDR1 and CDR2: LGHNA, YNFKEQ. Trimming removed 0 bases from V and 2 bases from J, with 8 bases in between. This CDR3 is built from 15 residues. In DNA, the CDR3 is TGTGCCAGCAGCCAAGATGACGCGGCCTACAATGAGCAGTTCTTC. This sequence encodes CASSQDDAAYNEQFF.

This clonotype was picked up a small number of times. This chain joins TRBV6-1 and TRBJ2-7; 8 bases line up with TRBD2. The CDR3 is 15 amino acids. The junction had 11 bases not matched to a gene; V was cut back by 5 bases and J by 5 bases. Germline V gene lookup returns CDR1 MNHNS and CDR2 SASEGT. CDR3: CASSSPRTSNNEQYF. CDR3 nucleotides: TGTGCCAGCAGTAGCCCGCGGACTAGCAACAACGAGCAGTACTTC.

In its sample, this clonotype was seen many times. CDR3 residues: CASSSVGAQETQYF. CDR3 nucleotide sequence: TGTGCCAGCAGCTCAGTAGGGGCCCAAGAGACCCAGTACTTC. J is TRBJ2-5 and V is TRBV5-4; maybe TRBD1 (5 bases). This CDR3 has 14 amino acids. With 3 bases removed from V and 1 base from J, the gap between germline ends came to 10 bases. The germline V gene has CDR1 SGHNT and CDR2 YYREEE (reference sequence).

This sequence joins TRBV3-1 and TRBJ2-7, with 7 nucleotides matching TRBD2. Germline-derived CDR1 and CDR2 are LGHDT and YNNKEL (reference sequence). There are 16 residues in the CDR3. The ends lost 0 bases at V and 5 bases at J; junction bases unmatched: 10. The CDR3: CASSQDLAGRGDEQYF. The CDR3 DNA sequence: TGTGCCAGCAGCCAAGATTTAGCGGGCCGGGGTGACGAGCAGTACTTC.

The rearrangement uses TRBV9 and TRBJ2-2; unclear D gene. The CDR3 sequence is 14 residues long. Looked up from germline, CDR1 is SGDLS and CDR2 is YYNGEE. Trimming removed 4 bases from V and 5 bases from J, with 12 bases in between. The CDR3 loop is CASSPKYVTGELFF. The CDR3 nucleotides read TGTGCCAGCAGCCCAAAGTACGTTACCGGGGAGCTGTTTTTT.

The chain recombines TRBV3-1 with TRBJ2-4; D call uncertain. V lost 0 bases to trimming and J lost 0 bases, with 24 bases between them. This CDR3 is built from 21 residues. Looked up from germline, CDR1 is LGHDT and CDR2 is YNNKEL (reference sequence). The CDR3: CASSQDRPRRLASLAKNIQYF. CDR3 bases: TGTGCCAGCAGCCAAGATCGCCCCCGACGACTTGCTTCTCTAGCCAAAAACATTCAGTACTTC. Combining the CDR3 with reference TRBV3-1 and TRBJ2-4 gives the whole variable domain DTAVSQTPKYLVTQMGNDKSIKCEQNLGHDTMYWYKQDSKKFLKIMFSYNNKELIINETVPNRFSPKSPDKAHLNLHINSLELGDSAVYFCASSQDRPRRLASLAKNIQYFGAGTRLSVL.

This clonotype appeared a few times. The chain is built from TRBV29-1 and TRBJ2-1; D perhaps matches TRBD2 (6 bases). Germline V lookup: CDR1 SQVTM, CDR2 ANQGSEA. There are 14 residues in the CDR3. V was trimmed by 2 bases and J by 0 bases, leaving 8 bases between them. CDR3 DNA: TGCAGCGTTGAACACGGGAGCTCCTACAATGAGCAGTTCTTC. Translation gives CSVEHGSSYNEQFF.

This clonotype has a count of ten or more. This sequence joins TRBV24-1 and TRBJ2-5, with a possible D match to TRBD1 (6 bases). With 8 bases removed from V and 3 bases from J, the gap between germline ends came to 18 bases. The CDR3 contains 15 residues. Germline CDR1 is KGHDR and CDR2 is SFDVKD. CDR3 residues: CATKRSGGLKETQYF. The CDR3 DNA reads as TGTGCCACCAAACGTAGTGGGGGCCTTAAAGAGACCCAGTACTTC.

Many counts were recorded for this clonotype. The chain's CDR3 is CSAGGGVNTDTQYF. As DNA, the CDR3 is TGCAGCGCCGGAGGGGGGGTCAACACAGATACGCAGTATTTT. The V gene is TRBV29-1, the J gene TRBJ2-3, with a possible D match to TRBD2 (7 bases). V lost 7 bases and J 2 bases, leaving 16 bases between the germline ends. Germline CDR1 SQVTM, CDR2 ANQGSEA. CDR3 length: 14 amino acids.

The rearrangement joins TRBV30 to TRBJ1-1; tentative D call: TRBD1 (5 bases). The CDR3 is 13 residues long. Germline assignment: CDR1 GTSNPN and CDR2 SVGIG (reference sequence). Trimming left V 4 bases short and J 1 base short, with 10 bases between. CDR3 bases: TGTGCCTGGAAGAGTCAGGGGAACACTGAAGCTTTCTTT. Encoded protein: CAWKSQGNTEAFF.

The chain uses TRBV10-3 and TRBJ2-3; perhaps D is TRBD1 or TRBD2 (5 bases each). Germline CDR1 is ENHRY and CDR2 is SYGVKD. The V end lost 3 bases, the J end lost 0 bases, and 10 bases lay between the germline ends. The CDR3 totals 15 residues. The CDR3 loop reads CAISDTGPSTDTQYF. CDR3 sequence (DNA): TGTGCCATCAGTGATACGGGACCAAGCACAGATACGCAGTATTTT.

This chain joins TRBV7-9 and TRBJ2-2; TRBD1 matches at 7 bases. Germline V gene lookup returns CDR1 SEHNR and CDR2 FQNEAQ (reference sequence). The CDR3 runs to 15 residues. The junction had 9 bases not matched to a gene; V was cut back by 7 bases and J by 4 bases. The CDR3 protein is CASTPRGISTGELFF. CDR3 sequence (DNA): TGTGCCAGCACCCCCAGGGGGATATCCACCGGGGAGCTGTTTTTT. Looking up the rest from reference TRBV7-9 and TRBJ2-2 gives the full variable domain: DTGVSQNPRHKITKRGQNVTFRCDPISEHNRLYWYRQTLGQGPEFLTYFQNEAQLEKSRLLSDRFSAERPKGSFSTLEIQRTEQGDSAMYLCASTPRGISTGELFFGEGSRLTVL.

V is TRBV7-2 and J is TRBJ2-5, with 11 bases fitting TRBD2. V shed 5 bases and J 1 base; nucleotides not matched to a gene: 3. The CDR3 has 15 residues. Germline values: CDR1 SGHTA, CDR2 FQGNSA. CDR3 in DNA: TGTGCCAGCAGCATTAGCGGGAGGGGCCAAGAGACCCAGTACTTC. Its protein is CASSISGRGQETQYF.

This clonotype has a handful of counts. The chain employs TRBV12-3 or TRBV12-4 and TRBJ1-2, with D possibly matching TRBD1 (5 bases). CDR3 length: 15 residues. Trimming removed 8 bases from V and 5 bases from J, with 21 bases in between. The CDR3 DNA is TGTGCCAGCTACCCCTCGGGGGAGGTTGTGTATGGCTACACCTTC. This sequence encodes CASYPSGEVVYGYTF.

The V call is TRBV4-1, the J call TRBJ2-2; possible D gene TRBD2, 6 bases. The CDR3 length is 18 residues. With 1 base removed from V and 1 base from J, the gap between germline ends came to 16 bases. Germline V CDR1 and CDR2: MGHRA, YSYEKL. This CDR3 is CASSQGVFSGKNTGELFF. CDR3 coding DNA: TGCGCCAGCAGCCAAGGGGTGTTTAGCGGAAAGAACACCGGGGAGCTGTTTTTT.

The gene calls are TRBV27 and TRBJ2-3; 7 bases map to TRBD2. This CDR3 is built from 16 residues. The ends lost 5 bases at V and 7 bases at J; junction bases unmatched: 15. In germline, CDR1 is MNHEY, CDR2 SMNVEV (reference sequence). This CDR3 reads CASSPPRGAGYHTQYF. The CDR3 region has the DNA TGTGCCAGCAGTCCCCCACGGGGAGCGGGGTATCATACGCAGTATTTT.

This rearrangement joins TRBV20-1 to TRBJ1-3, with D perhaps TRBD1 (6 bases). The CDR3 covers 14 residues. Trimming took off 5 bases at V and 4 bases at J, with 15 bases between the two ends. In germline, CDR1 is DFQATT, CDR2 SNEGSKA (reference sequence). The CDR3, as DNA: TGCAGTGCTTTGTCCGGCAGGGGAGGAAACACCATATATTTT. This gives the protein CSALSGRGGNTIYF.

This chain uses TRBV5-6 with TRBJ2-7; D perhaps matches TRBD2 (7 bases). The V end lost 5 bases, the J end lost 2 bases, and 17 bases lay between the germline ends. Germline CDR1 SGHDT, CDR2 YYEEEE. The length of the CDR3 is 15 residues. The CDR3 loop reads CASRRGGGAAYEQYF. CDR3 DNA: TGTGCCAGCAGACGAGGGGGGGGAGCTGCCTACGAGCAGTACTTC.

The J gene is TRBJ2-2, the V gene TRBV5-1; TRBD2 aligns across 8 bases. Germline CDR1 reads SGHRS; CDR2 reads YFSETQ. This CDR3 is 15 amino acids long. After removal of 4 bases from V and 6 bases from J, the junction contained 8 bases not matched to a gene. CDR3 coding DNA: TGCGCCAGCAGCCCCGTCGGGGGGGAGGCCGGGGAGCTGTTTTTT. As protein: CASSPVGGEAGELFF.

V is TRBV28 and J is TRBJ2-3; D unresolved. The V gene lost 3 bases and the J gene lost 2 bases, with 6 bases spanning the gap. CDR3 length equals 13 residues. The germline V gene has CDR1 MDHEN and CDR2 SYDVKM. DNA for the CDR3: TGTGCCAGCAGTTTCGAGGACACAGATACGCAGTATTTT. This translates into CASSFEDTDTQYF.

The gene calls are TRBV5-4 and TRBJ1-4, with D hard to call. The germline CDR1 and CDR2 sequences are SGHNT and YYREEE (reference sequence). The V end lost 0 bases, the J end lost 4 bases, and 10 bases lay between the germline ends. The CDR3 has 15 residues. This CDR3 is CASSLGPLGNEKLFF. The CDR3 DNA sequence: TGTGCCAGCAGCTTGGGGCCATTGGGTAATGAAAAACTGTTTTTT.

CDR3: CASSYSSGGRAGFF. DNA for the CDR3: TGTGCCAGCAGTTACTCCTCCGGGGGGAGGGCCGGGTTCTTC. V and J are TRBV6-2 or TRBV6-3 and TRBJ2-1; 7 bases agree with TRBD2. This CDR3 has 14 amino acids. The ends lost 0 bases at V and 15 bases at J; junction bases unmatched: 11. CDR1 and CDR2 from the germline V gene are MNHEY and SVGEGT.

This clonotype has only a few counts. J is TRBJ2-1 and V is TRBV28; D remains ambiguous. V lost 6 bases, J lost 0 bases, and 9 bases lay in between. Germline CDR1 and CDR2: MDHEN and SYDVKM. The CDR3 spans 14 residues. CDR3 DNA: TGTGCCAGCAGAGGGCCCAGCTCCTACAATGAGCAGTTCTTC. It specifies CASRGPSSYNEQFF.